This is a list of T cell receptor beta chains from one sample in a study of T-cell reconstitution after alpha-beta-depleted transplantation in children. One entry per CDR3 protein, called by TCRdb with MiXCR from the PCR reads. In the table there are approximately 300,000 distinct CDR3 sequences, less than 9.5% of which are singletons. The sequences come from peripheral blood, collected 360 days after TCRalphabeta/CD19-depleted stem cell transplant. Receptors originate from a female patient aged 2 to 10 who had a stem cell transplant for Fanconi anemia, so the T cells may come from the graft donor. CDR3s include the opening cysteine and the closing phenylalanine or tryptophan. D genes are given only for firm matches. Only part of the rows carry a size: once, few, many, or a class if the clone is expanded.

j_gene: TRBJ2-7
abundance: many
v_gene: TRBV5-6
d_gene: TRBD2
CDR3nt: TGTGCCAGCAGCTTGTCGGGGGGAACTCTAGGGTCCTACGAGCAGTACTTC
CDR3aa: CASSLSGGTLGSYEQYF

j_gene: TRBJ2-5
abundance: many
v_gene: TRBV12-3/TRBV12-4
d_gene: -
CDR3nt: TGTGCCAGCAGTTCCTTCAGAATTCAAGAGACCCAGTACTTC
CDR3aa: CASSSFRIQETQYF

j_gene: TRBJ2-1
abundance: many
v_gene: TRBV12-3/TRBV12-4
d_gene: TRBD1
CDR3nt: TGTGCCAGCAGTTTAGGACAGGGGGCTAGGTACAATGAGCAGTTCTTC
CDR3aa: CASSLGQGARYNEQFF

j_gene: TRBJ1-1
abundance: many
v_gene: TRBV29-1
d_gene: TRBD1
CDR3nt: TGCAGCGTTGTTGGGACAGGGGGCCGTGAAGCTTTCTTT
CDR3aa: CSVVGTGGREAFF

j_gene: TRBJ2-2
abundance: few
v_gene: TRBV27
d_gene: -
CDR3nt: TGTGCCAGCAGTTTGGGACAATACACCGGGGAGCTGTTTTTT
CDR3aa: CASSLGQYTGELFF

j_gene: TRBJ2-3
abundance: many
v_gene: TRBV9
d_gene: TRBD2
CDR3nt: TGTGCCAGCAGCGAGGGACTAGCGGACACAGATACGCAGTATTTT
CDR3aa: CASSEGLADTDTQYF

j_gene: TRBJ2-3
abundance: many
v_gene: TRBV12-3/TRBV12-4
d_gene: -
CDR3nt: TGTGCCAGCAGTTTAAGGAGGGCCACAGATACGCAGTATTTT
CDR3aa: CASSLRRATDTQYF

j_gene: TRBJ2-1
abundance: many
v_gene: TRBV20-1
d_gene: TRBD2
CDR3nt: TGCAGTGCTCCAGCGGGAGCGTCCTACAATGAGCAGTTCTTC
CDR3aa: CSAPAGASYNEQFF

j_gene: TRBJ2-7
abundance: -
v_gene: TRBV11-2
d_gene: -
CDR3nt: TGTGCCAGCAGCTTAGGATGGGGCCTCTACGAGCAGTACTTC
CDR3aa: CASSLGWGLYEQYF

j_gene: TRBJ2-2
abundance: many
v_gene: TRBV5-1
d_gene: -
CDR3nt: TGCGCCAGCAGCTCCCCAGGACCCTCGAACACCGGGGAGCTGTTTTTT
CDR3aa: CASSSPGPSNTGELFF

j_gene: TRBJ2-6
abundance: -
v_gene: TRBV20-1
d_gene: -
CDR3nt: TGCAGTGCTAGTATCCACTCTGGGGCCAACGTCCTGACTTTC
CDR3aa: CSASIHSGANVLTF

j_gene: TRBJ2-4
abundance: many
v_gene: TRBV5-5
d_gene: -
CDR3nt: TGTGCCAGCAGCTTGCTGAGTTTTGGGGAAAACATTCAGTACTTC
CDR3aa: CASSLLSFGENIQYF

j_gene: TRBJ1-2
abundance: many
v_gene: TRBV27
d_gene: -
CDR3nt: TGTGCCAGCAGTAAAGAGGCTCGCCCTGGGGGCTACACCTTC
CDR3aa: CASSKEARPGGYTF

j_gene: TRBJ1-2
abundance: few
v_gene: TRBV18
d_gene: -
CDR3nt: TGTGCCCTCTCAAGAGGCAGGGGTGCCCTAAGAAGCGGCTACACCTTC
CDR3aa: CALSRGRGALRSGYTF

j_gene: TRBJ2-2
abundance: many
v_gene: TRBV20-1
d_gene: -
CDR3nt: TGCAGTGCTAGAGATCTGAACACCGGGGAGCTGTTTTTT
CDR3aa: CSARDLNTGELFF

j_gene: TRBJ1-1
abundance: many
v_gene: TRBV5-6
d_gene: -
CDR3nt: TGTGCCAGCAGCTACCAGGGCTCTGAAGCTTTCTTT
CDR3aa: CASSYQGSEAFF

j_gene: TRBJ2-3
abundance: many
v_gene: TRBV5-6
d_gene: -
CDR3nt: TGTGCCAGCAGCCCGAGACAGATCACAGATACGCAGTATTTT
CDR3aa: CASSPRQITDTQYF

j_gene: TRBJ2-5
abundance: -
v_gene: TRBV7-3
d_gene: -
CDR3nt: TGTGCCAGCAGCTTAATGGGCGGAGGGGAGACCCAGTACTTC
CDR3aa: CASSLMGGGETQYF

j_gene: TRBJ1-4
abundance: many
v_gene: TRBV28
d_gene: -
CDR3nt: TGTGCCAGCAGTTTAGGGACGAAGGGACTGTTTTTT
CDR3aa: CASSLGTKGLFF

j_gene: TRBJ2-7
abundance: many
v_gene: TRBV25-1
d_gene: TRBD1
CDR3nt: TGTGCCAGCAGACCTGGACAGGGGAACTACGAGCAGTACTTC
CDR3aa: CASRPGQGNYEQYF

j_gene: TRBJ2-6
abundance: many
v_gene: TRBV11-2
d_gene: TRBD1
CDR3nt: TGTGCCAGCAGCAAATTTCCGGGACAGGGGGCCTCTGGGGCCAACGTCCTGACTTTC
CDR3aa: CASSKFPGQGASGANVLTF

j_gene: TRBJ2-3
abundance: many
v_gene: TRBV5-1
d_gene: -
CDR3nt: TGCGCCACTCGTTTCGGAGATACGCAGTATTTT
CDR3aa: CATRFGDTQYF

j_gene: TRBJ2-7
abundance: few
v_gene: TRBV27
d_gene: TRBD2
CDR3nt: TGTGCCAGCAGTTTCGGACTAGCGGGCGGGGACTACGAGCAGTACTTC
CDR3aa: CASSFGLAGGDYEQYF

j_gene: TRBJ1-1
abundance: many
v_gene: TRBV6-5
d_gene: -
CDR3nt: TGTGCCAGCACCTCCCGGTCCACTGAAGCTTTCTTT
CDR3aa: CASTSRSTEAFF

j_gene: TRBJ2-7
abundance: -
v_gene: TRBV20-1
d_gene: TRBD2
CDR3nt: TGCAGTGCTAGCGGGAGGGGTTCCTACGAGCAGTACTTC
CDR3aa: CSASGRGSYEQYF

j_gene: TRBJ2-2
abundance: many
v_gene: TRBV6-1
d_gene: -
CDR3nt: TGTGCCAGCACCCGGTTACCTATCAGGGGTCCCGGGGAGCTGTTTTTT
CDR3aa: CASTRLPIRGPGELFF

j_gene: TRBJ2-2
abundance: few
v_gene: TRBV5-1
d_gene: -
CDR3nt: TGCGCCAGCAGCTTGGGGACGGCAGCCACCGGGGAGCTGTTTTTT
CDR3aa: CASSLGTAATGELFF

j_gene: TRBJ2-2
abundance: many
v_gene: TRBV7-6
d_gene: TRBD1
CDR3nt: TGTGCCAGCAGCTCCGGGACAGCGAACACCGGGGAGCTGTTTTTT
CDR3aa: CASSSGTANTGELFF

j_gene: TRBJ2-7
abundance: few
v_gene: TRBV3-1
d_gene: -
CDR3nt: TGTGCCAGCAGCCAAGAAGGTAGCTCCTACGAGCAGTACTTC
CDR3aa: CASSQEGSSYEQYF

j_gene: TRBJ2-3
abundance: many
v_gene: TRBV6-5
d_gene: -
CDR3nt: TGTGCCAGCAGTTACTCGACCTGGGACAACACAGATACGCAGTATTTT
CDR3aa: CASSYSTWDNTDTQYF

j_gene: TRBJ1-1
abundance: few
v_gene: TRBV6-1
d_gene: -
CDR3nt: TGTGCCAGCAGTGGGCACCTGAAGAACACTGAAGCTTTCTTT
CDR3aa: CASSGHLKNTEAFF

j_gene: TRBJ2-5
abundance: -
v_gene: TRBV20-1
d_gene: TRBD2
CDR3nt: TGCAGTGCTAGAAAGGCTAGCGGGGATCTCCAAGAGACCCAGTACTTC
CDR3aa: CSARKASGDLQETQYF

j_gene: TRBJ2-2
abundance: many
v_gene: TRBV5-6
d_gene: TRBD1
CDR3nt: TGTGCCAGCAGCTCAGGGACAGATCACACCGTGGAGCTGTTTTTT
CDR3aa: CASSSGTDHTVELFF

j_gene: TRBJ2-1
abundance: many
v_gene: TRBV10-3
d_gene: TRBD2
CDR3nt: TGTGCCATCAGGGGAGGACTAGCGGGGGGTCGCAATGAGCAGTTCTTC
CDR3aa: CAIRGGLAGGRNEQFF

j_gene: TRBJ2-3
abundance: many
v_gene: TRBV15
d_gene: TRBD1
CDR3nt: TGTGCCACCAGCGGACAGGGTTGGGGGGATACGCAGTATTTT
CDR3aa: CATSGQGWGDTQYF

j_gene: TRBJ2-3
abundance: many
v_gene: TRBV5-1
d_gene: -
CDR3nt: TGCGCCAGCAGCTTGAGGTCTCTGGGGCACACAGATACGCAGTATTTT
CDR3aa: CASSLRSLGHTDTQYF

j_gene: TRBJ2-7
abundance: many
v_gene: TRBV12-3/TRBV12-4
d_gene: -
CDR3nt: TGTGCCAGCAGTTTCTCAGGCTCCGGCGAGCAGTACTTC
CDR3aa: CASSFSGSGEQYF

j_gene: TRBJ1-5
abundance: -
v_gene: TRBV28
d_gene: -
CDR3nt: TGTGCCAGCAGTTTGTTTTCAGATTACAATCAGCCCCAGCATTTT
CDR3aa: CASSLFSDYNQPQHF

j_gene: TRBJ2-3
abundance: -
v_gene: TRBV18
d_gene: -
CDR3nt: TGTGCCAGCTCCCGTCACCTTCCCTGGGACGCGCTCACAGATACGCAGTATTTT
CDR3aa: CASSRHLPWDALTDTQYF

j_gene: TRBJ2-3
abundance: many
v_gene: TRBV5-1
d_gene: TRBD1
CDR3nt: TGCGCCAGCAGCCTGGGGACAGCGAACACAGATACGCAGTATTTT
CDR3aa: CASSLGTANTDTQYF

j_gene: TRBJ2-7
abundance: many
v_gene: TRBV28
d_gene: TRBD2
CDR3nt: TGTGCCAGCAGCCTGACTAGCGGGCAATCCTACGAGCAGTACTTC
CDR3aa: CASSLTSGQSYEQYF